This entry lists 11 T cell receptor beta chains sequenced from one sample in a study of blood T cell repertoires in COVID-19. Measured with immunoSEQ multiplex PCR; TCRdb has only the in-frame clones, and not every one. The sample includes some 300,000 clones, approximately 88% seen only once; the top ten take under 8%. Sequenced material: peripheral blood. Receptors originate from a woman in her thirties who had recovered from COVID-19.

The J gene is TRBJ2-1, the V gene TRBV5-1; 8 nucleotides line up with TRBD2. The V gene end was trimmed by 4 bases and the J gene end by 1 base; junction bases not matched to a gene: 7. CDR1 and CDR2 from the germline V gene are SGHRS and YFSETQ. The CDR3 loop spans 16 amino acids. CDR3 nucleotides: TGCGCCAGCAGCCGCTCGGGGGGGAATTCCTACAATGAGCAGTTCTTC. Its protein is CASSRSGGNSYNEQFF.

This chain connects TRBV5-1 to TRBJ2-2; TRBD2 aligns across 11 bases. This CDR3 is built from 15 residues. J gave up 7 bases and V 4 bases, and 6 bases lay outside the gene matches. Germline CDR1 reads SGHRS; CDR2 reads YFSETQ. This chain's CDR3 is CASSTGLAGSGELFF. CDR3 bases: TGCGCCAGCAGCACCGGACTAGCGGGTAGCGGGGAGCTGTTTTTT.

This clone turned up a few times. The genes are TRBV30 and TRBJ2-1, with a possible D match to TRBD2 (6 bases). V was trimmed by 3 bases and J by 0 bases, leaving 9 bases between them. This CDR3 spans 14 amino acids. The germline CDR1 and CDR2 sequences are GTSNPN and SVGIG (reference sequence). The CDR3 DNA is TGTGCCTGGAGGTGGGGAGGCTCCTACAATGAGCAGTTCTTC. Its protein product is CAWRWGGSYNEQFF.

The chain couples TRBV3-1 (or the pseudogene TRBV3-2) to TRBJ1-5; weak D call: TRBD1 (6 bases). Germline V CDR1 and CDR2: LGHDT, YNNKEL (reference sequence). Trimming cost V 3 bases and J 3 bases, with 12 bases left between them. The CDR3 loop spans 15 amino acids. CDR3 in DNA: TGTGCCAGCAGCCACTCGGACAGCCCCAATCAGCCCCAGCATTTT. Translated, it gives CASSHSDSPNQPQHF.

The CDR3 DNA reads as TGTGCCAGCAGCTTGGGACAGGCCAATCAGCCCCAGCATTTT. Its protein product is CASSLGQANQPQHF. J is TRBJ1-5 and V is TRBV7-9; TRBD1 aligns across 8 bases. This CDR3 has 14 amino acids. V shed 3 bases, J shed 3 bases, and the junction held 1 base outside the gene matches. Germline values: CDR1 SEHNR, CDR2 FQNEAQ (reference sequence).

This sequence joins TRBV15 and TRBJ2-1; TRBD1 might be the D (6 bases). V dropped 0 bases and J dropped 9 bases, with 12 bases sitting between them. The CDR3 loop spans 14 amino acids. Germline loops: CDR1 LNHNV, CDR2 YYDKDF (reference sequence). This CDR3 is CATSRDPQGTEQFF. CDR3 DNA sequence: TGTGCCACCAGCAGAGATCCGCAGGGGACTGAGCAGTTCTTC.

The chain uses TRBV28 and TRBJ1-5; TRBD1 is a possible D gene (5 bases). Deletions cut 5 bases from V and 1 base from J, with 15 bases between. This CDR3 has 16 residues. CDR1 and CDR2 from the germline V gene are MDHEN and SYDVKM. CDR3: CASSPLGKGSNQPQHF. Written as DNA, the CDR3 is TGTGCCAGCAGTCCCCTGGGAAAGGGGAGCAATCAGCCCCAGCATTTT.

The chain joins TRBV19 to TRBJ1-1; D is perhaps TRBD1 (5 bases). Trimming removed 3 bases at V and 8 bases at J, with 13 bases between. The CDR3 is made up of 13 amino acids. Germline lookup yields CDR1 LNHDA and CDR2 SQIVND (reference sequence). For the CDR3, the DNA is TGTGCCAGTAGTATTAGTTCGACAGTCGAAGCTTTCTTT. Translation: CASSISSTVEAFF.

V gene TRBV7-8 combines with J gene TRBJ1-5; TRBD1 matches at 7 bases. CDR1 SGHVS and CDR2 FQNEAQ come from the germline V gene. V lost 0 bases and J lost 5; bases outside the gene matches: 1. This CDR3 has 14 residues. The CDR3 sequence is CASSLARGHQPQHF. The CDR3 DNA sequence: TGTGCCAGCAGCTTAGCGAGGGGGCATCAGCCCCAGCATTTT.

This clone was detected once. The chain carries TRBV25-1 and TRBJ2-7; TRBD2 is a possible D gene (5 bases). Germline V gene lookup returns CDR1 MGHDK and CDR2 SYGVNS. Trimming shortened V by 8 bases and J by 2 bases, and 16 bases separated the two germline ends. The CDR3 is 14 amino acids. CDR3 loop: CASVKSYGTYEQYF. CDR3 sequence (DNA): TGTGCCAGCGTTAAATCGTACGGGACCTACGAGCAGTACTTC.

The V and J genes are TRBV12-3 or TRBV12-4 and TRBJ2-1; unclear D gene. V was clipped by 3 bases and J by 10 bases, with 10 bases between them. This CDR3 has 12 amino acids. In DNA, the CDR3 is TGTGCCAGCAGTTTTTTCGCGTCGGAGCAGTTCTTC. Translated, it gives CASSFFASEQFF.